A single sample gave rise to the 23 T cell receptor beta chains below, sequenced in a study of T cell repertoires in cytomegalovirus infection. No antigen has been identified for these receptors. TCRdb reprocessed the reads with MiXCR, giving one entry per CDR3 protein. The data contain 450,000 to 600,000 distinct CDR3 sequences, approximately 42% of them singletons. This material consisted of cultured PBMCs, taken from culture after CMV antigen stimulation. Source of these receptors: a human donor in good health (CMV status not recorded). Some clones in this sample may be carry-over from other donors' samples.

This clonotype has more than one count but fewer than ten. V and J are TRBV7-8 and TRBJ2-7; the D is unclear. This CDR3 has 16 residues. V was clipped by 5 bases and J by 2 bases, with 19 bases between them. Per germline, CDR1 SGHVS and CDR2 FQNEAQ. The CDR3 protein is CASSNHIIVGPYEQYF. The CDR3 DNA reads TGTGCCAGCAGCAACCACATTATCGTGGGCCCCTACGAGCAGTACTTC.

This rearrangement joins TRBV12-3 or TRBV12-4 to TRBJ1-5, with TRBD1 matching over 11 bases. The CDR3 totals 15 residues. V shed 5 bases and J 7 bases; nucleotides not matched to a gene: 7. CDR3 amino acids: CASSLGQGAQQPQHF. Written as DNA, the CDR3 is TGTGCCAGCAGTCTCGGACAGGGGGCTCAACAGCCCCAGCATTTT.

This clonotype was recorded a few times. The CDR3 DNA reads TGTGCCAGCAGTGAGTTGTGGATTAGCAATCAGCCCCAGCATTTT. It is translated as CASSELWISNQPQHF. The chain has TRBV6-1 and TRBJ1-5; D ambiguous. Germline V gene data show CDR1 as MNHNS and CDR2 as SASEGT. This CDR3 region has 15 residues. Trimming removed 3 bases from V and 0 bases from J, with 9 bases in between.

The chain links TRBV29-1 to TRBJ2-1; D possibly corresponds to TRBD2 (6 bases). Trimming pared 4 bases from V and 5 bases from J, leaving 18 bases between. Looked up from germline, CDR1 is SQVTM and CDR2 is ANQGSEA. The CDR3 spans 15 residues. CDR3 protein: CSVGLGGTSDNEQFF. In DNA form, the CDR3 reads TGCAGCGTTGGGTTAGGCGGGACTTCAGACAATGAGCAGTTCTTC.

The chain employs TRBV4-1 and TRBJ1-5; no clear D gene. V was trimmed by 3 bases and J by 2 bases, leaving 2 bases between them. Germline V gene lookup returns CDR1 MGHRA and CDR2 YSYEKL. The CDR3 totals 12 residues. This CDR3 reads CASSHGNQPQHF. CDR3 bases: TGCGCCAGCAGCCATGGCAATCAGCCCCAGCATTTT.

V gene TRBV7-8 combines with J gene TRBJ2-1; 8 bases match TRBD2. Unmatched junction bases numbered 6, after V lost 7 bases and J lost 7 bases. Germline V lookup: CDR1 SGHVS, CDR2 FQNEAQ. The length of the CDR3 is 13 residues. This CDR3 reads CASIAGGGNEQFF. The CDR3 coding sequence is TGTGCCAGCATCGCGGGGGGTGGTAATGAGCAGTTCTTC.

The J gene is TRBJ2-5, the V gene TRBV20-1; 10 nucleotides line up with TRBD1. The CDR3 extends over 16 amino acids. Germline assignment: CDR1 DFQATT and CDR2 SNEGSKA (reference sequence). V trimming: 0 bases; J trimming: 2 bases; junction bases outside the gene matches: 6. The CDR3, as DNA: TGCAGTGCTAGAGATCTTTGGACAGGGGGTCAAGAGACCCAGTACTTC. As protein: CSARDLWTGGQETQYF.

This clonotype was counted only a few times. CDR3 sequence (DNA): TGTGCCAGCAGTACCCCGACAGAGAATAATTCACCCCTCCACTTT. This translates into CASSTPTENNSPLHF. The chain couples TRBV2 to TRBJ1-6; possibly TRBD1 for D (5 bases). Germline V lookup: CDR1 SNHLY, CDR2 FYNNEI. This CDR3 is built from 15 residues. V was shortened by 5 bases and J by 5 bases, with 13 bases between the two germline ends.

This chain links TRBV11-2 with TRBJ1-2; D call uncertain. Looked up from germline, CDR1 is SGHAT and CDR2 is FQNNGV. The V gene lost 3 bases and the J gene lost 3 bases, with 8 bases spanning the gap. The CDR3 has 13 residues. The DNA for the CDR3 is TGTGCCAGCAGCTTTGGGTCGGACTATGGCTACACCTTC. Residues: CASSFGSDYGYTF.

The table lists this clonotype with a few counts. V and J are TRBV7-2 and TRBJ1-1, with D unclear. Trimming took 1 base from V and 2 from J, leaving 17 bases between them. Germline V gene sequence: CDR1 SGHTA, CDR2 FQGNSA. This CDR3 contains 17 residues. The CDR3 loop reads CASSLVEWLTPNTEAFF. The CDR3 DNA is TGTGCCAGCAGCTTAGTCGAGTGGCTGACACCAAACACTGAAGCTTTCTTT.

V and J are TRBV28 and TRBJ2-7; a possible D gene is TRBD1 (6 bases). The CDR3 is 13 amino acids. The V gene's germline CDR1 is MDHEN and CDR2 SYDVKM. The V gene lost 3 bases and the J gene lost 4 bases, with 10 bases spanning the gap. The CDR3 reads CASSFPGEYEQYF. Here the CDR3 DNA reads TGTGCCAGCAGTTTTCCAGGGGAGTACGAGCAGTACTTC.

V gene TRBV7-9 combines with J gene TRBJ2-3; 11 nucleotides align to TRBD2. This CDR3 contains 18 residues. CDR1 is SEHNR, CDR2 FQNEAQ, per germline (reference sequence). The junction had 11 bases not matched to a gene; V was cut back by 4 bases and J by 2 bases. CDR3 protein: CASSSILGTSGPTDTQYF. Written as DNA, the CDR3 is TGTGCCAGCAGCTCAATACTCGGGACTAGCGGACCCACAGATACGCAGTATTTT.

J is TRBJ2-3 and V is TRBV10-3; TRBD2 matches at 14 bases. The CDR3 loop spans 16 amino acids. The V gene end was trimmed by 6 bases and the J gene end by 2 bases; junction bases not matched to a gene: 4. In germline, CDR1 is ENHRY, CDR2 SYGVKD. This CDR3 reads CAIRATSGRATDTQYF. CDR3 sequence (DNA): TGTGCCATCAGGGCGACTAGCGGGAGGGCCACAGATACGCAGTATTTT.

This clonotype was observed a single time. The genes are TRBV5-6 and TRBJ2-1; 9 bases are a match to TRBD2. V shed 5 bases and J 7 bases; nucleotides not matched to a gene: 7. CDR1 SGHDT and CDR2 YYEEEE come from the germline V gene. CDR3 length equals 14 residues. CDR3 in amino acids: CASRSSGGKNEQFF. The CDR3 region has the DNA TGTGCCAGCAGATCGAGCGGGGGGAAAAATGAGCAGTTCTTC.

CDR3 amino acids: CSVEDLSSGSTDTQYF. As DNA, the CDR3 is TGCAGCGTTGAAGACCTTAGCTCCGGTAGCACAGATACGCAGTATTTT. The V gene is TRBV29-1, the J gene TRBJ2-3, with D unclear. The CDR3 sequence is 16 residues long. The germline CDR1 and CDR2 sequences are SQVTM and ANQGSEA. Trimming took 0 bases from V and 0 from J, leaving 13 bases between them.

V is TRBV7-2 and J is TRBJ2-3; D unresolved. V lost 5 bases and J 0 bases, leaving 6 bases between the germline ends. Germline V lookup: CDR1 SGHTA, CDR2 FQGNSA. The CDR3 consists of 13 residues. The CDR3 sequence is CASSATSTDTQYF. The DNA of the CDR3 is TGTGCCAGCAGCGCGACGAGCACAGATACGCAGTATTTT.

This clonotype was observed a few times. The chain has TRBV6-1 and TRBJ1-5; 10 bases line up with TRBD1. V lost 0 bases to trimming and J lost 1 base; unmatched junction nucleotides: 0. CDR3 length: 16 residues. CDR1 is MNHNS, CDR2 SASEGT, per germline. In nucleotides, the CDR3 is TGTGCCAGCAGTGAAGCGGGACAGGGGAGCAATCAGCCCCAGCATTTT. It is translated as CASSEAGQGSNQPQHF.

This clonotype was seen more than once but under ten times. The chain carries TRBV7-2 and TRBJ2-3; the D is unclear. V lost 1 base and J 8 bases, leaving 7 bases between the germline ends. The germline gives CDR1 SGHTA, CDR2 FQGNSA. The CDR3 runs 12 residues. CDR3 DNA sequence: TGTGCCAGCAGCTTAGAGTCCATTACGCAGTATTTT. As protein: CASSLESITQYF.

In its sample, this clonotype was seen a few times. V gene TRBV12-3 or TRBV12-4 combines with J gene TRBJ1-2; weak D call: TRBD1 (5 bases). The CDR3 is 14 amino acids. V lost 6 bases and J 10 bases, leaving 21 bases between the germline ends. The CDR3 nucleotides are TGTGCCAGCAGCACCGGGGGGGGAGTTCAGGACTACACCTTC. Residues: CASSTGGGVQDYTF.

This CDR3 reads CASKTGFYGYTF. The CDR3 DNA reads TGTGCCAGCAAAACAGGGTTCTATGGCTACACCTTC. The chain links TRBV12-3 or TRBV12-4 to TRBJ1-2; a possible D gene is TRBD1 (6 bases). The CDR3 contains 12 residues. V shed 7 bases and J shed 4 bases, with 10 bases lying between them.

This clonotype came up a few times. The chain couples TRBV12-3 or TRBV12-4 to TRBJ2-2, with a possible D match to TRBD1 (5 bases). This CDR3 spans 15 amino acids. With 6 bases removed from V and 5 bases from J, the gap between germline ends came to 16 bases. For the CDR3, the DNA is TGTGCCAGCAGGGCAGGGCTCTTGGGGACCGGGGAGCTGTTTTTT. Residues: CASRAGLLGTGELFF.

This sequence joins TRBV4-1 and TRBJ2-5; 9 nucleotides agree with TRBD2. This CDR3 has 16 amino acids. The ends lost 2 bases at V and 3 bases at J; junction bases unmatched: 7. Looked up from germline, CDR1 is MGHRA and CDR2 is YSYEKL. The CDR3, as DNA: TGCGCCAGCAGCCAATCAACAGCGGGAGGAAAAGAGACCCAGTACTTC. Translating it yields CASSQSTAGGKETQYF.

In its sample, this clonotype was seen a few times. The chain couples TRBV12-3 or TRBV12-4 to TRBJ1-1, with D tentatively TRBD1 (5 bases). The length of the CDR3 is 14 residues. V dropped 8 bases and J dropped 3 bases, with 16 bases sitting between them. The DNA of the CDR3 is TGTGCCAGCTCGGAAGGGGAGTTTGACACTGAAGCTTTCTTT. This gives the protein CASSEGEFDTEAFF.